What follows are 26 T cell receptor beta chains derived from one specimen sequenced in a study of shared clonotypes between healthy human individuals. Profiled with immunoSEQ multiplex PCR; TCRdb holds only in-frame clones, not every one. The sample contains more than 2 million clones, 93% of which appear only once. Terminally differentiated effector memory CD45RA+ cells were excluded by CCR7 positive selection of CD45RO-negative cells. Sequencing was carried out using naive CD8+ T cells from PBMCs. The origin of the receptors is a man younger than 35 in good health. Some clones in this sample may be carry-over from other donors' samples.

In this sample, this clone turned up once. The V and J genes are TRBV27 and TRBJ1-3; 7 bases are shared with TRBD1. Germline V gives CDR1 MNHEY, CDR2 SMNVEV (reference sequence). Losses at the gene ends were 8 bases for V and 0 bases for J; bases not matched to a gene: 10. CDR3 length equals 16 residues. In nucleotides, the CDR3 is TGTGCCAGCTCCCTCAGGGGGGCCAACTCTGGAAACACCATATATTTT. It translates to CASSLRGANSGNTIYF.

V usage is TRBV27 and J usage is TRBJ2-1; no definite D call. From germline, CDR1 is MNHEY and CDR2 SMNVEV (reference sequence). V shed 2 bases and J shed 5 bases, with 19 bases lying between them. The CDR3 extends over 17 amino acids. For the CDR3, the DNA is TGTGCCAGCAGTTTAGAGGACGTCATAGCCCAGGACAATGAGCAGTTCTTC. It specifies CASSLEDVIAQDNEQFF.

The rearrangement links TRBV27 to TRBJ2-7; D uncertain. This CDR3 region has 16 residues. Trimming left V 5 bases short and J 0 bases short, with 17 bases between. Germline V gene sequence: CDR1 MNHEY, CDR2 SMNVEV (reference sequence). CDR3 loop: CASSPSIGPSSYEQYF. The CDR3 coding sequence is TGTGCCAGCAGTCCAAGCATAGGCCCCAGCTCCTACGAGCAGTACTTC.

The chain is built from TRBV9 and TRBJ2-6, with D perhaps TRBD1 or TRBD2 (5 bases each). Germline V gene data show CDR1 as SGDLS and CDR2 as YYNGEE. The V end was cut by 3 bases, the J end by 17 bases, with 12 bases between. This CDR3 region has 11 residues. The CDR3 protein is CASSAPGPVTF. CDR3 in DNA: TGTGCCAGCAGCGCTCCGGGACCAGTGACTTTC.

The chain couples TRBV4-1 to TRBJ2-5; D might be TRBD1 or TRBD2, each matching 5 bases. V was pared by 0 bases and J by 5 bases, with 13 bases between. Germline V gene lookup returns CDR1 MGHRA and CDR2 YSYEKL. The CDR3 loop spans 15 amino acids. CDR3: CASSQDRRDGETQYF. Written as DNA, the CDR3 is TGCGCCAGCAGCCAAGATCGACGGGACGGGGAGACCCAGTACTTC.

The CDR3 spells CASSSYRTGAQNTGELFF. CDR3 sequence (DNA): TGTGCCAGCAGCTCATATAGGACAGGAGCTCAGAACACCGGGGAGCTGTTTTTT. V gene TRBV7-7 combines with J gene TRBJ2-2; 7 nucleotides agree with TRBD1. CDR3 size: 18 residues. Germline V gene lookup returns CDR1 SSHAT and CDR2 FNYEAQ (reference sequence). With V trimmed by 4 bases and J by 1 base, 12 bases remained unmatched.

The chain is built from TRBV5-8 and TRBJ1-1, with D unclear. Looked up from germline, CDR1 is SGHTS and CDR2 is YDEGEE. CDR3 size: 14 residues. Trimming cost V 2 bases and J 1 base, with 9 bases left between them. This chain's CDR3 is CASSFRERNTEAFF. The CDR3 DNA sequence: TGTGCCAGCAGCTTTCGAGAAAGGAACACTGAAGCTTTCTTT.

The count of this clone is one. This sequence joins TRBV9 and TRBJ2-4, with 8 nucleotides matching TRBD1. Looked up from germline, CDR1 is SGDLS and CDR2 is YYNGEE. The length of the CDR3 is 13 residues. V dropped 3 bases and J dropped 9; count of bases not matched to a gene: 5. The chain's CDR3 is CASSAGGFGIQYF. CDR3 nucleotide sequence: TGTGCCAGCAGCGCAGGGGGCTTTGGCATTCAGTACTTC.

The rearrangement uses TRBV4-1 and TRBJ2-1; 13 nucleotides match TRBD2. V lost 4 bases and J lost 0; bases outside the gene matches: 6. CDR1 is MGHRA, CDR2 YSYEKL, per germline. CDR3 length equals 18 residues. DNA for the CDR3: TGCGCCAGCAGCCCGACTAGCGGGAGGCGCCACTCCTACAATGAGCAGTTCTTC. It translates to CASSPTSGRRHSYNEQFF.

The V gene is TRBV28, the J gene TRBJ1-2; D is perhaps TRBD1 (6 bases). V gave up 7 bases and J gave up 8 bases, with 20 bases separating them. The CDR3 has 14 amino acids. Germline CDR1 is MDHEN and CDR2 is SYDVKM. CDR3 sequence reads: CASTIHRVKRGYTF. CDR3 nucleotide sequence: TGTGCCAGCACCATACACAGGGTTAAAAGAGGCTACACCTTC.

As concerns this clone: Other DNA sequences in the sample encode the same CDR3. This rearrangement joins TRBV19 to TRBJ2-1; no clear D. Germline CDR1 and CDR2: LNHDA and SQIVND (reference sequence). The CDR3 is 15 residues long. Trimming cost V 2 bases and J 0 bases, with 8 bases left between them. This chain's CDR3 is CASSIPRSSYNEQFF. Written as DNA, the CDR3 is TGTGCCAGTAGTATACCCAGGAGCTCCTACAATGAGCAGTTCTTC. The whole variable domain, filled in from reference TRBV19 and TRBJ2-1, reads DGGITQSPKYLFRKEGQNVTLSCEQNLNHDAMYWYRQDPGQGLRLIYYSQIVNDFQKGDIAEGYSVSREKKESFPLTVTSAQKNPTAFYLCASSIPRSSYNEQFFGPGTRLTVL.

The rearrangement links TRBV6-1 to TRBJ2-2, with TRBD2 identical over 7 bases. The junction had 9 bases not matched to a gene; V was cut back by 2 bases and J by 0 bases. The CDR3 spans 18 residues. Germline V gene sequence: CDR1 MNHNS, CDR2 SASEGT. CDR3 nucleotides: TGTGCCAGCAGTGAAAGAAGGGAGGGAGGGACGAACACCGGGGAGCTGTTTTTT. It encodes CASSERREGGTNTGELFF.

The chain joins TRBV7-3 to TRBJ2-2, with 9 bases fitting TRBD2. V lost 2 bases to trimming and J lost 5 bases; unmatched junction nucleotides: 12. The CDR3 spans 18 residues. Germline CDR1 SGHTA, CDR2 FQGTGA. CDR3 amino acids: CASSLSRLSGRNTGELFF. DNA for the CDR3: TGTGCCAGCAGCTTATCTAGGTTGAGCGGGAGGAATACCGGGGAGCTGTTTTTT. Filled out from reference TRBV7-3 and TRBJ2-2, the complete variable domain reads GAGVSQTPSNKVTEKGKYVELRCDPISGHTALYWYRQSLGQGPEFLIYFQGTGAADDSGLPNDRFFAVRPEGSVSTLKIQRTERGDSAVYLCASSLSRLSGRNTGELFFGEGSRLTVL.

The CDR3 bases are TGTGCCAGCAGTTATCTCAATAGCGGTGAGCAGTTCTTC. Translation gives CASSYLNSGEQFF. The gene calls are TRBV6-6 and TRBJ2-1; possibly TRBD2 for D (6 bases). Germline V lookup: CDR1 MNHNY, CDR2 SVGAGI (reference sequence). V was cut by 3 bases and J by 9 bases, with 12 bases left in between. The CDR3 loop spans 13 amino acids.

Notes on this clone: Other nucleotide sequences from this sample produce the same CDR3. The chain links TRBV28 to TRBJ1-3; perhaps TRBD1 as D (5 bases). Looked up from germline, CDR1 is MDHEN and CDR2 is SYDVKM. Trimming stripped 6 bases from V and 4 bases from J, with 13 bases between. This CDR3 is built from 14 residues. The CDR3, as DNA: TGTGCCAGCAGCTCCGGGACCGAGGGAAACACCATATATTTT. This codes for CASSSGTEGNTIYF.

The rearrangement joins TRBV28 to TRBJ1-2; no reliable D call. The V gene's germline CDR1 is MDHEN and CDR2 SYDVKM. V lost 6 bases and J 5 bases, leaving 13 bases between the germline ends. The CDR3 has 13 amino acids. CDR3 in amino acids: CASSRRPVYGYTF. CDR3 in DNA: TGTGCCAGCAGCCGACGGCCTGTGTATGGCTACACCTTC.

This sequence joins TRBV19 and TRBJ2-3; D might be TRBD2 (5 bases). Trimming removed 4 bases from V and 0 bases from J, with 11 bases in between. This CDR3 region has 15 residues. Germline V gives CDR1 LNHDA, CDR2 SQIVND (reference sequence). The CDR3: CASSTRAYSTDTQYF. The CDR3 region has the DNA TGTGCCAGTAGTACGAGGGCGTACAGCACAGATACGCAGTATTTT.

The chain uses TRBV27 and TRBJ1-2; D may be TRBD1 (5 bases). The V gene lost 5 bases and the J gene lost 3 bases, with 19 bases spanning the gap. Germline CDR1 is MNHEY and CDR2 is SMNVEV (reference sequence). The CDR3 length is 16 residues. The CDR3 region has the DNA TGTGCCAGCAGTCCACTATTAGGGGCAAGGGACTATGGCTACACCTTC. Translated, it gives CASSPLLGARDYGYTF.

In regard to this clone: Other nucleotide sequences from this sample produce the same CDR3. This chain connects TRBV6-5 to TRBJ1-1; no clear D. CDR3 size: 14 residues. Trimming removed 3 bases at V and 1 base at J, with 9 bases between. Per the germline V gene, CDR1 is MNHEY and CDR2 is SVGAGI. The CDR3 loop is CASSYSWGNTEAFF. The DNA of the CDR3 is TGTGCCAGCAGTTATTCGTGGGGGAACACTGAAGCTTTCTTT.

This chain joins TRBV4-1 and TRBJ2-5; D uncertain. The DNA end is more similar to TRBJ2-7, so the J call may be wrong. The CDR3 contains 14 residues. Germline CDR1 MGHRA, CDR2 YSYEKL. The CDR3 here is CASSLGPLTDEQYF. Here the CDR3 DNA reads TGCGCCAGCAGCCTCGGCCCCCTCACGGACGAGCAGTACTTC.

This clone was counted only a few times. The chain employs TRBV27 and TRBJ1-2; the match to TRBD1 covers 7 bases. With 5 bases clipped from V and 2 bases from J, the junction kept 2 bases outside the gene matches. This CDR3 region has 13 residues. Germline-derived CDR1 and CDR2 are MNHEY and SMNVEV (reference sequence). The DNA for the CDR3 is TGTGCCAGCAGTCAGGGACAGAACTATGGCTACACCTTC. This encodes CASSQGQNYGYTF.

J is TRBJ2-3 and V is TRBV7-9, with a weak D call TRBD2 (6 bases). This CDR3 is built from 16 residues. From germline, CDR1 is SEHNR and CDR2 FQNEAQ (reference sequence). Between the trimmed V and J ends, which lost 0 bases and 2 bases, there was a span of 12 bases. The CDR3 region is CASSLASGGDTDTQYF. The CDR3 DNA sequence: TGTGCCAGCAGCTTAGCTAGCGGAGGAGACACAGATACGCAGTATTTT.

This clone was picked up a small number of times. The J gene is TRBJ2-5, the V gene TRBV4-3, with D uncertain. With 0 bases removed from V and 3 bases from J, the gap between germline ends came to 5 bases. The CDR3 consists of 13 residues. CDR1 and CDR2 (germline): LGHNA, YSLEER. As DNA, the CDR3 is TGCGCCAGCAGCCAAGATGGGGAAGAGACCCAGTACTTC. Translating it yields CASSQDGEETQYF.

The chain links TRBV19 to TRBJ1-5; the match to TRBD1 covers 7 bases. The CDR3 contains 17 residues. V lost 6 bases to trimming and J lost 1 base; unmatched junction nucleotides: 12. Germline values: CDR1 LNHDA, CDR2 SQIVND (reference sequence). The DNA for the CDR3 is TGTGCCAGTAGACCTCCGAGGACAGGATTAAGCAATCAGCCCCAGCATTTT. This encodes CASRPPRTGLSNQPQHF.

The rearrangement joins TRBV7-2 to TRBJ2-7; maybe TRBD2 (5 bases). Germline CDR1 SGHTA, CDR2 FQGNSA. V was trimmed by 5 bases and J by 3 bases, leaving 17 bases between them. The CDR3 has 15 amino acids. The CDR3 nucleotides are TGTGCCAGCAGCCCCCCGGGAAGTCCGATCTACGAGCAGTACTTC. Protein: CASSPPGSPIYEQYF.

As concerns this clone: An end of the junction differs from the germline gene, which may be a read error. The sample holds other DNA sequences that translate to the same CDR3. The genes are TRBV27 and TRBJ2-7; D could derive from TRBD1 or TRBD2 (5 bases each). The length of the CDR3 is 14 residues. Germline V gene data show CDR1 as MNHEY and CDR2 as SMNVEV (reference sequence). DNA of the CDR3: TGTGCCAGCAGTTTAGCCAACACTAGGGGTGAGCAGTACTTT. This encodes CASSLANTRGEQYF.